These 30 T cell receptor beta chains came from one sample sequenced in a study of vaccination and CD4 T cells after COVID-19. Antigens for these TCRs are unknown. The Oncomine TCR Beta short-read assay was applied to DNA of cultured CD4+ T cells. Researchers extracted genomic DNA from CD4+ T cells that had been cultured. TCRdb reprocessed the PCR reads via MiXCR and lists one record per CDR3 protein. There are 7,500 to 10,000 distinct CDR3 sequences in the sample; about 35% occur only once, and 15% to 19% lies in the top ten. Treatment meaning: approximately 9-day PBMC culture with coronavirus spike peptide pools or control peptides (ViraFEST assay). The unexposed donor provided CD4+ T cells, which were taken before the COVID-19 pandemic (2011-2018). Sample: CD4+ T cells from blood, cultured in vitro. The receptor source for this set is a human donor in good health.

This clonotype turned up a few times. The chain recombines TRBV7-3 with TRBJ2-7; D is ambiguous. V gave up 4 bases and J gave up 7 bases, with 14 bases separating them. Germline CDR1 and CDR2: SGHTA and FQGTGA. The CDR3 runs to 13 residues. The CDR3 protein is CASSSLTGGEQYF. CDR3 nucleotides: TGTGCCAGCAGCTCCCTAACGGGTGGTGAGCAGTACTTC.

The DNA for the CDR3 is TGTGCCAGCAGTTCCCAATACAATGAGCAGTTCTTC. This translates into CASSSQYNEQFF. The V and J genes are TRBV7-9 and TRBJ2-1; no clear D gene. This CDR3 has 12 residues. Trimming removed 6 bases at V and 4 bases at J, with 7 bases between. CDR1 is SEHNR, CDR2 FQNEAQ, per germline (reference sequence).

The V call is TRBV10-3, the J call TRBJ2-7; the D gene is possibly TRBD2 (5 bases). The CDR3 runs 15 residues. V dropped 7 bases and J dropped 0 bases, with 16 bases sitting between them. Germline V gives CDR1 ENHRY, CDR2 SYGVKD. In nucleotides, the CDR3 is TGTGCCATCACTCCCTCCGCTAGCAGCTCCTACGAGCAGTACTTC. Protein product: CAITPSASSSYEQYF.

In this sample, this clonotype turned up a few times. CDR3 sequence (DNA): TGTGCCAGCAGCGTTGATACAGGGGGCACTGAAGCTTTCTTT. Encoded protein: CASSVDTGGTEAFF. The chain uses TRBV7-6 and TRBJ1-1, with TRBD1 matching over 8 bases. J gave up 4 bases and V 5 bases, and 6 bases lay outside the gene matches. The CDR3 contains 14 residues. Germline-derived CDR1 and CDR2 are SGHVS and FNYEAQ.

The chain recombines TRBV7-3 with TRBJ2-6, with D possibly being TRBD2 (5 bases). In germline, CDR1 is SGHTA, CDR2 FQGTGA. The CDR3 totals 14 residues. The V end lost 4 bases, the J end lost 1 base, and 5 bases lay between the germline ends. Here the CDR3 reads CASSSGSGANVLTF. The DNA for the CDR3 is TGTGCCAGCAGCTCGGGGTCTGGGGCCAACGTCCTGACTTTC.

The rearrangement links TRBV28 to TRBJ1-5; the D is unclear. The CDR3 is made up of 14 amino acids. Germline V CDR1 and CDR2: MDHEN, SYDVKM. Trimming pared 5 bases from V and 5 bases from J, leaving 13 bases between. The CDR3: CASSAPRRDQPQHF. The CDR3 DNA reads as TGTGCCAGCAGTGCCCCAAGACGGGATCAGCCCCAGCATTTT.

In this sample, this clonotype is large. V usage is TRBV6-1 and J usage is TRBJ1-1, with 9 bases fitting TRBD1. CDR1 is MNHNS and CDR2 is SASEGT in the germline V gene. The length of the CDR3 is 16 residues. The junction had 8 bases not matched to a gene; V was cut back by 5 bases and J by 1 base. Here the CDR3 DNA reads TGTGCCAGCAGTACCTCCCCGGGACAGGGGAACACTGAAGCTTTCTTT. As protein: CASSTSPGQGNTEAFF.

This sequence joins TRBV24-1 and TRBJ2-7; weak D call: TRBD1 (6 bases). Trimming removed 4 bases at V and 2 bases at J, with 11 bases between. CDR1 is KGHDR and CDR2 is SFDVKD in the germline V gene. This CDR3 contains 14 residues. Here the CDR3 DNA reads TGTGCCACCAGTGAGACGGACAGCGCCTACGAGCAGTACTTC. Translation gives CATSETDSAYEQYF.

This clonotype was seen a single time. A junction end diverges from the germline sequence, so it may reflect a read error. The chain couples TRBV7-7 to TRBJ1-3; possibly TRBD1 for D (5 bases). The CDR3 has 15 amino acids. Per germline, CDR1 SSHAT and CDR2 FNYEAQ (reference sequence). CDR3: CASSLAGRTGNTIYF. CDR3 nucleotides: TGTGCTAGCAGCTTAGCAGGGAGGACTGGAAACACCATATATTTT.

The rearrangement links TRBV6-1 to TRBJ1-5, with TRBD1 as a possible D gene (5 bases). The V end lost 10 bases, the J end lost 0 bases, and 13 bases lay between the germline ends. Germline CDR1 MNHNS, CDR2 SASEGT. The CDR3 is 14 residues long. CDR3 sequence (DNA): TGTGCCACGGGACGCGGTTCTAGCAATCAGCCCCAGCATTTT. Protein sequence: CATGRGSSNQPQHF.

On this clonotype itself: At one of its ends the junction is not consistent with the germline gene, which may arise from a read error. V and J are TRBV7-2 and TRBJ2-4; D is perhaps TRBD1 (6 bases). The length of the CDR3 is 19 residues. Germline loops: CDR1 SGHTA, CDR2 FQGNSA. This CDR3 reads CASSQDLIADQGAKNIQYF. Written as DNA, the CDR3 is TGCGCCAGCAGCCAAGATCTTATAGCCGACCAGGGGGCCAAAAACATTCAGTACTTC.

The chain joins TRBV10-3 to TRBJ2-5; 11 bases are shared with TRBD2. Germline CDR1 ENHRY, CDR2 SYGVKD. The CDR3 contains 19 residues. The J segment lost 2 bases and the V segment lost 0 bases, leaving 11 bases of the junction unmatched. The CDR3 protein is CAISESSLAGGPGQETQYF. The DNA of the CDR3 is TGTGCCATCAGTGAGTCGAGCCTAGCGGGAGGCCCAGGTCAAGAGACCCAGTACTTC.

The chain uses TRBV6-1 and TRBJ2-7; D not certain. CDR3 size: 14 residues. Trimming cost V 6 bases and J 4 bases, with 16 bases left between them. Germline assignment: CDR1 MNHNS and CDR2 SASEGT. The CDR3 DNA follows: TGTGCCAGCAGAACCGACAAGGCCAGGTACGAGCAGTACTTC. Amino acid sequence: CASRTDKARYEQYF.

The chain joins TRBV6-1 to TRBJ2-2; 9 bases map to TRBD1. Germline V CDR1 and CDR2: MNHNS, SASEGT. Germline trimming cut 8 bases from V and 4 bases from J; bases unmatched to any gene: 8. CDR3 size: 15 residues. The DNA for the CDR3 is TGTGCCAGCGTGAACAGGGGGCGCGGCACCGGGGAGCTGTTTTTT. It yields the protein CASVNRGRGTGELFF.

This clonotype was counted only a few times. The rearrangement joins TRBV7-6 to TRBJ2-5; TRBD1 agrees at 7 bases. The CDR3 covers 14 residues. The V segment lost 3 bases and the J segment 5 bases; nucleotides outside the gene matches: 6. Germline lookup yields CDR1 SGHVS and CDR2 FNYEAQ. The CDR3 spells CASSFLTGEETQYF. Written as DNA, the CDR3 is TGTGCCAGCAGCTTCCTAACAGGGGAGGAGACCCAGTACTTC.

This clonotype was picked up a small number of times. The chain links TRBV20-1 to TRBJ2-7; TRBD2 matches at 9 bases. There are 14 residues in the CDR3. CDR1 and CDR2 from the germline V gene are DFQATT and SNEGSKA (reference sequence). Trimming cost V 3 bases and J 1 base; bases outside gene matches: 4. The CDR3 loop reads CSASRLADSYEQYF. CDR3 in DNA: TGCAGTGCTAGTAGACTAGCGGATTCCTACGAGCAGTACTTC.

The rearrangement links TRBV6-1 to TRBJ2-5; TRBD1 matches 7 bases. Per germline, CDR1 MNHNS and CDR2 SASEGT. This CDR3 region has 14 residues. Trimming at V came to 5 bases and at J to 2 bases, leaving 5 bases not matched to a gene. CDR3: CASSRPGQQETQYF. Written as DNA, the CDR3 is TGTGCCAGCAGTCGCCCGGGACAGCAAGAGACCCAGTACTTC.

This clonotype was found a few times. The rearrangement joins TRBV20-1 to TRBJ1-1, with a tentative D call TRBD1 (5 bases). The V end lost 6 bases, the J end lost 1 base, and 12 bases lay between the germline ends. Germline CDR1 is DFQATT and CDR2 is SNEGSKA (reference sequence). The CDR3 length is 13 residues. This CDR3 reads CSAWDYRNTEAFF. As DNA, the CDR3 is TGCAGTGCCTGGGACTACCGGAACACTGAAGCTTTCTTT.

The gene calls are TRBV27 and TRBJ2-1; 8 bases fit TRBD2. Trimming cost V 7 bases and J 3 bases; bases outside gene matches: 8. The CDR3 runs 15 residues. Germline V gene data show CDR1 as MNHEY and CDR2 as SMNVEV (reference sequence). The CDR3 spells CASIHRGGSYNEQFF. The CDR3 DNA is TGTGCCAGCATCCATCGGGGGGGCAGCTACAATGAGCAGTTCTTC.

V and J are TRBV7-9 and TRBJ2-3; tentatively, D is TRBD1 (5 bases). The CDR3 runs to 12 residues. V was trimmed by 1 base and J by 10 bases, leaving 9 bases between them. CDR1 and CDR2 from the germline V gene are SEHNR and FQNEAQ (reference sequence). The CDR3 bases are TGTGCCAGCAGCTTAGGCCAGGGTCCGCAGTATTTT. Translated: CASSLGQGPQYF. The variable domain in full, completed from reference TRBV7-9 and TRBJ2-3, reads DTGVSQNPRHKITKRGQNVTFRCDPISEHNRLYWYRQTLGQGPEFLTYFQNEAQLEKSRLLSDRFSAERPKGSFSTLEIQRTEQGDSAMYLCASSLGQGPQYFGPGTRLTVL.

This clonotype was observed a handful of times. V usage is TRBV28 and J usage is TRBJ2-3, with D tentatively TRBD1 (5 bases). This CDR3 has 18 amino acids. The V end lost 3 bases, the J end lost 2 bases, and 21 bases lay between the germline ends. The germline CDR1 and CDR2 sequences are MDHEN and SYDVKM. The DNA for the CDR3 is TGTGCCAGCAGTTTTGGGGCAACCGGACAATGGGACACAGATACGCAGTATTTT. It is translated as CASSFGATGQWDTDTQYF.

The V call is TRBV27, the J call TRBJ2-7; 8 nucleotides match TRBD2. J was trimmed by 1 base and V by 5 bases; bases with no gene match: 10. Germline assignment: CDR1 MNHEY and CDR2 SMNVEV (reference sequence). The length of the CDR3 is 16 residues. The CDR3 region is CASSPGGGHDSYEQYF. The CDR3 region has the DNA TGTGCCAGCAGTCCGGGGGGGGGACACGATTCCTACGAGCAGTACTTC.

The chain links TRBV20-1 to TRBJ2-1, with a possible D match to TRBD1 (6 bases). Trimming took 0 bases from V and 0 from J, leaving 9 bases between them. Germline-derived CDR1 and CDR2 are DFQATT and SNEGSKA (reference sequence). CDR3 length: 15 residues. CDR3 residues: CSARDTGNSYNEQFF. Written as DNA, the CDR3 is TGCAGTGCTAGAGATACAGGGAACTCCTACAATGAGCAGTTCTTC.

The J gene is TRBJ1-5, the V gene TRBV11-2; a weak D match, TRBD1 (5 bases). Trimming removed 4 bases from V and 12 bases from J, with 25 bases in between. This CDR3 has 16 amino acids. CDR1 and CDR2 (germline): SGHAT, FQNNGV. CDR3 amino acids: CASSSGTGRRMSNQHF. CDR3 in DNA: TGTGCCAGCAGCTCTGGAACGGGACGACGTATGAGTAACCAGCATTTT. The variable domain in full, with the rest retrieved from reference TRBV11-2 and TRBJ1-5, is EAGVAQSPRYKIIEKRQSVAFWCNPISGHATLYWYQQILGQGPKLLIQFQNNGVVDDSQLPKDRFSAERLKGVDSTLKIQPAKLEDSAVYLCASSSGTGRRMSNQHFGDGTRLSIL.

The V gene is TRBV7-9, the J gene TRBJ2-1; D is ambiguous. The CDR3 is 13 residues long. Germline CDR1 and CDR2: SEHNR and FQNEAQ (reference sequence). V was shortened by 6 bases and J by 12 bases, with 18 bases between the two germline ends. The CDR3 is CASSPSGLLWQFF. The CDR3 nucleotides read TGTGCCAGCAGTCCTAGTGGCCTTCTATGGCAGTTCTTC.

The chain has TRBV7-2 and TRBJ1-5, with unresolved D. CDR3 length equals 15 residues. V was pared by 8 bases and J by 5 bases, with 19 bases between. The germline V gene encodes CDR1 SGHTA and CDR2 FQGNSA. The CDR3 here is CASGVEGPFDQPQHF. CDR3 DNA: TGTGCCAGCGGGGTAGAGGGTCCGTTTGATCAGCCCCAGCATTTT.

The chain is built from TRBV19 and TRBJ2-7; 7 bases fit TRBD2. The CDR3 spans 16 residues. V trimming: 5 bases; J trimming: 9 bases; junction bases outside the gene matches: 19. CDR1 and CDR2 (germline): LNHDA, SQIVND (reference sequence). CDR3 coding DNA: TGTGCCAGTAGTCCCACTCCTAGCGGTACCATACGAGGGCAGTACTTC. Its protein is CASSPTPSGTIRGQYF.

V is TRBV20-1 and J is TRBJ2-3, with 11 nucleotides matching TRBD2. V dropped 0 bases and J dropped 2; count of bases not matched to a gene: 7. Germline V gene lookup returns CDR1 DFQATT and CDR2 SNEGSKA (reference sequence). The CDR3 extends over 17 amino acids. CDR3 region: CSARDPLAGGHTDTQYF. CDR3 coding DNA: TGCAGTGCTAGAGACCCTCTAGCGGGAGGACACACAGATACGCAGTATTTT.

In its sample, this clonotype is medium-sized. The chain carries TRBV20-1 and TRBJ1-6; D gene uncertain. The germline V gene encodes CDR1 DFQATT and CDR2 SNEGSKA (reference sequence). Deletions cut 0 bases from V and 10 bases from J, with 13 bases between. The CDR3 totals 14 residues. The CDR3 reads CSARDWVGGSPLHF. CDR3 DNA sequence: TGCAGTGCTAGAGACTGGGTGGGTGGGTCACCCCTCCACTTT.

This clonotype occurred a few times. The CDR3 coding sequence is TGCAGCGTTGAACGGGTTGGCACTGAAGCTTTCTTT. This encodes CSVERVGTEAFF. The chain has TRBV29-1 and TRBJ1-1, with D hard to call. This CDR3 comprises 12 residues. V lost 2 bases to trimming and J lost 4 bases, with 8 bases between them. The germline CDR1 and CDR2 sequences are SQVTM and ANQGSEA.